This record looks at one T cell receptor (beta chain) sequence and its context. These data originate in a study of blood T cells in healthy people across ages. Next came a second PCR, run for about 6 to 11 cycles, which used a sample-barcoded 5' primer along with a J-beta primer mix. TCRdb independently ran MiXCR on the 5' RACE reads; one entry per CDR3 protein. The table includes about 1,800,000 distinct CDR3 sequences, approximately 28% detected once. Sequencing used blood. This clonotype was sampled from a young woman in good health.

This CDR3 is CASSHPLLAGPDWETQYF. In DNA form, the CDR3 reads TGTGCCAGCAGCCACCCCCTACTAGCGGGGCCAGATTGGGAGACCCAGTACTTC. The chain combines TRBV9 with TRBJ2-5; 10 bases match TRBD2. V gave up 4 bases and J gave up 5 bases; unmatched junction bases: 17. CDR3 size: 18 residues. Germline V gene sequence: CDR1 SGDLS, CDR2 YYNGEE.